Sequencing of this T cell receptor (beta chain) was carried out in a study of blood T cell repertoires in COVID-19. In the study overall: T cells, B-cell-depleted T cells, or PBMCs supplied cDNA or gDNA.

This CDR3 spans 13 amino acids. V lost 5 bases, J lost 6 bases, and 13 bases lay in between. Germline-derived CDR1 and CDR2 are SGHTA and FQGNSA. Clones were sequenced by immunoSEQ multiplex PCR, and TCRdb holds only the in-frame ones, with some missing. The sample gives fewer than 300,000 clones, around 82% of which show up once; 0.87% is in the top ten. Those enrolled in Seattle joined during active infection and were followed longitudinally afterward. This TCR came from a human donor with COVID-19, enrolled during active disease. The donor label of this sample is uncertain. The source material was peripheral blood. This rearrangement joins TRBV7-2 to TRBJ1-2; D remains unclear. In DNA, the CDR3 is TGTGCCAGCAGCCCCGACGGGAGGGATGGCTACACCTTC. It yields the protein CASSPDGRDGYTF.